This T cell receptor beta chain was sequenced during a study of blood T cell repertoires in COVID-19. Background on the study: Italy, Spain and the United States were the sources of the convalescent and acute COVID-19 samples. PBMCs, B-cell-depleted T cells, or T cells were the source of the cDNA or gDNA that made up the material.

In the original processing: Amplifying reference gene primers gave estimates of nucleated cell counts. Repertoires were generated with immunoSEQ multiplex PCR, while TCRdb's copy carries only in-frame clones and drops some. V and J calls plus clone size are reproduced from that table; the DNA served to infer D and trimming. The sample carries 60,000 to 90,000 clones, more than 80% recorded once. Germline V CDR1 and CDR2: SGHNT, YYREEE (reference sequence). V lost 0 bases and J lost 4, with 8 bases in between. This CDR3 has 13 residues. The specimen was peripheral blood. The chain combines TRBV5-4 with TRBJ2-7; D may be TRBD2 (5 bases). The sequence derives from a woman of 80 years or more with acute or convalescent COVID-19. CDR3 nucleotides: TGTGCCAGCAGCTTGGCCGGGGTATACGAGCAGTACTTC. Translated, it gives CASSLAGVYEQYF.